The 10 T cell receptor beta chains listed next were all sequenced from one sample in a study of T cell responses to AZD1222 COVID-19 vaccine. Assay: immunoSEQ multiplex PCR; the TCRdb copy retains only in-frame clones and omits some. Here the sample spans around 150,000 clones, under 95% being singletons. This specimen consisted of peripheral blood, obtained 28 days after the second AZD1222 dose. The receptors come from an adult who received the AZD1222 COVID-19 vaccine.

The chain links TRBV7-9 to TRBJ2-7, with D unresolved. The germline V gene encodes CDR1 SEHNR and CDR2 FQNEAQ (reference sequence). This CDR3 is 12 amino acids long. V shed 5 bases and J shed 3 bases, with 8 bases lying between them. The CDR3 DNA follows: TGTGCCAGCAGCCCGACCAGCTACGAGCAGTACTTC. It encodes CASSPTSYEQYF. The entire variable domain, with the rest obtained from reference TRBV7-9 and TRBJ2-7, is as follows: DTGVSQNPRHKITKRGQNVTFRCDPISEHNRLYWYRQTLGQGPEFLTYFQNEAQLEKSRLLSDRFSAERPKGSFSTLEIQRTEQGDSAMYLCASSPTSYEQYFGPGTRLTVT.

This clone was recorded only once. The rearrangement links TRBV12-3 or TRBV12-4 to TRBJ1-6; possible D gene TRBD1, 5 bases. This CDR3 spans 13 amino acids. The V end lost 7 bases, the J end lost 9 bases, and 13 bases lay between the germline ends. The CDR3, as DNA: TGTGCCAGCACCCCCGGGGCCCCTTCACCCCTCCACTTT. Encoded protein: CASTPGAPSPLHF.

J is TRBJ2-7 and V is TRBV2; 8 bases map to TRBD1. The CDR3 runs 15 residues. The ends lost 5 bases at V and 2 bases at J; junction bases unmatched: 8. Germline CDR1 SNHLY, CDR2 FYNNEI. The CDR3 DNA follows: TGTGCCAGCAGTTCCGGGACAGGACTTACCTACGAGCAGTACTTC. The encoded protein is CASSSGTGLTYEQYF. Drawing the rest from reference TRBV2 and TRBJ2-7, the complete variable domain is EPEVTQTPSHQVTQMGQEVILRCVPISNHLYFYWYRQILGQKVEFLVSFYNNEISEKSEIFDDQFSVERPDGSNFTLKIRSTKLEDSAMYFCASSSGTGLTYEQYFGPGTRLTVT.

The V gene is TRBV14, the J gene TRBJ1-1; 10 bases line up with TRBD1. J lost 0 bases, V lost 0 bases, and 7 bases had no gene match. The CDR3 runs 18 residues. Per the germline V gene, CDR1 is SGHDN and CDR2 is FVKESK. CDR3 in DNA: TGTGCCAGCAGCCAAGATCAGGGACAGGGGAAAATGAACACTGAAGCTTTCTTT. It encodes CASSQDQGQGKMNTEAFF. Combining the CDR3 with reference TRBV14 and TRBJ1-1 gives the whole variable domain EAGVTQFPSHSVIEKGQTVTLRCDPISGHDNLYWYRRVMGKEIKFLLHFVKESKQDESGMPNNRFLAERTGGTYSTLKVQPAELEDSGVYFCASSQDQGQGKMNTEAFFGQGTRLTVV.

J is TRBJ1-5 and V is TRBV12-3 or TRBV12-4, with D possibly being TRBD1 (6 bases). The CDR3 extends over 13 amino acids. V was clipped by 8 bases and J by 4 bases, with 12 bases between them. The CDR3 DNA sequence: TGTGCCAGCGGTGGGGGGCGAAATCAGCCCCAGCATTTT. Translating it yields CASGGGRNQPQHF.

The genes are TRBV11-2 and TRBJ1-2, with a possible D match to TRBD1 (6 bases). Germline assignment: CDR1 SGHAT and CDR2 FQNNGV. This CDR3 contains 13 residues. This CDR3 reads CALGRGAGYGYTF. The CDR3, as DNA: TGTGCACTCGGGCGGGGGGCTGGCTATGGCTACACCTTC.

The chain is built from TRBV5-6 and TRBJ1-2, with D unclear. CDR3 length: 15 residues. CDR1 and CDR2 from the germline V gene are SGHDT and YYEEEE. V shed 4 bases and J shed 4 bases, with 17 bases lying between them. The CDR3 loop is CASSAQGWTSYGYTF. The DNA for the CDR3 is TGTGCCAGCAGCGCTCAAGGCTGGACCTCCTATGGCTACACCTTC. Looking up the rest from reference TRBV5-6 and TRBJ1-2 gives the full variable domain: DAGVTQSPTHLIKTRGQQVTLRCSPKSGHDTVSWYQQALGQGPQFIFQYYEEEERQRGNFPDRFSGHQFPNYSSELNVNALLLGDSALYLCASSAQGWTSYGYTFGSGTRLTVV.

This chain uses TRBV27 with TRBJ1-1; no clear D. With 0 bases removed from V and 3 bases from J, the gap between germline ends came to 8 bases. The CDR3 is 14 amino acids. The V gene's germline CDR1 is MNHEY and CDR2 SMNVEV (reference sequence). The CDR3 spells CASSLSTGYTEAFF. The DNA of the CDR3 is TGTGCCAGCAGTTTATCCACGGGTTACACTGAAGCTTTCTTT.

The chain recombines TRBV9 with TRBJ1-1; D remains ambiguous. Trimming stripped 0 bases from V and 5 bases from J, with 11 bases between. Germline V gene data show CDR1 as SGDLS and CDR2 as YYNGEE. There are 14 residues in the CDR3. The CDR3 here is CASSVEQHHTEAFF. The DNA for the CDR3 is TGTGCCAGCAGCGTAGAACAACACCATACTGAAGCTTTCTTT.

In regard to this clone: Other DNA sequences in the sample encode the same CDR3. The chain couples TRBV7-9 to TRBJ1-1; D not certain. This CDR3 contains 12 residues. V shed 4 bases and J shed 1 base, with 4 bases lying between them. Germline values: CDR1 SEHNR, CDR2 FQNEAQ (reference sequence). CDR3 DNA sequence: TGTGCCAGCAGCTACGGGAACACTGAAGCTTTCTTT. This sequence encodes CASSYGNTEAFF.